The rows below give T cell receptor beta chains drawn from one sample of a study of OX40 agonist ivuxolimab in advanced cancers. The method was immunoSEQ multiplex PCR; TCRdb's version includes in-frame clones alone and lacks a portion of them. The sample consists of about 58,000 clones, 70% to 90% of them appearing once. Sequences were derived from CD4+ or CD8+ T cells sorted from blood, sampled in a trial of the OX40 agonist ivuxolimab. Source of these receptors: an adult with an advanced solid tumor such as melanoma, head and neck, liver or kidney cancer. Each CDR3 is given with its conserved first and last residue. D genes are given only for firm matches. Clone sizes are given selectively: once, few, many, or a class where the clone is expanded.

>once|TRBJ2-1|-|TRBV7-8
CASSLADGKRDEQFF
TGTGCCAGCAGCTTAGCGGACGGGAAGCGGGATGAGCAGTTCTTC
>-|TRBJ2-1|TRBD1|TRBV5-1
CASSHIRRQGAYNEQFF
TGCGCCAGCAGCCATATAAGAAGACAGGGGGCCTACAATGAGCAGTTCTTC
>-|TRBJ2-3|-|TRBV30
CAWKVSYGTDTQYF
TGTGCCTGGAAGGTCAGTTATGGCACAGATACGCAGTATTTT
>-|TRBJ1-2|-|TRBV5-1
CASSIRVNYGYTF
TGCGCCAGCAGCATCAGGGTTAACTATGGCTACACCTTC
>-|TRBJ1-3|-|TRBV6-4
CASSDSLRAPGNTIYF
TGTGCCAGCAGTGACTCGTTGCGGGCCCCTGGAAACACCATATATTTT
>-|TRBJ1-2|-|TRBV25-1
CASRGLGTARGSYGYTF
TGTGCCAGCAGAGGATTAGGGACGGCGAGAGGATCCTATGGCTACACCTTC
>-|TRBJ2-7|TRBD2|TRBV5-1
CASRDTSGGYEQYF
TGCGCCAGCAGAGATACTAGCGGGGGTTACGAGCAGTACTTC
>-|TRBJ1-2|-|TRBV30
CAWIRDRVGYGYTF
TGTGCCTGGATCCGTGACCGGGTGGGCTATGGCTACACCTTC
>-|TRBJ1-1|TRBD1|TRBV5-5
CASSAQQGVNTEAFF
TGTGCCAGCAGCGCCCAACAGGGGGTGAACACTGAAGCTTTCTTT
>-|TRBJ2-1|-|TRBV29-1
CSALRYNEQFF
TGCAGCGCCCTGCGGTACAATGAGCAGTTCTTC
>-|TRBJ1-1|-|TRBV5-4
CASSLSWVTEAFF
TGTGCCAGCAGCTTGTCGTGGGTGACTGAAGCTTTCTTT
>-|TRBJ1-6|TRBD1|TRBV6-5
CASSYAGQNYNSPLHF
TGTGCCAGCAGTTACGCGGGACAGAACTATAATTCACCCCTCCACTTT
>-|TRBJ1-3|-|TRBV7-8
CASSTSGSSGNTIYF
TGTGCCAGCAGCACCAGTGGGTCCTCTGGAAACACCATATATTTT
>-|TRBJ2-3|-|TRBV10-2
CASSGGPNRGTDTQYF
TGCGCCAGCAGTGGGGGACCCAATCGCGGCACAGATACGCAGTATTTT
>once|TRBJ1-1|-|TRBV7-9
CASSLALNTEAFF
TGTGCCAGCAGCTTAGCGCTAAATACTGAAGCTTTCTTT
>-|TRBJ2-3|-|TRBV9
CASSVGGANTDTQYF
TGTGCCAGCAGCGTAGGCGGGGCAAACACAGATACGCAGTATTTT
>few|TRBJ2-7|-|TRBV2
CASERVYYYEQYF
TGTGCCAGCGAACGGGTCTACTACTACGAGCAGTACTTC
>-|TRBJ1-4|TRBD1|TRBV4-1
CASSQGQGREKLFF
TGCGCCAGCAGCCAAGGACAGGGGAGAGAAAAACTGTTTTTT
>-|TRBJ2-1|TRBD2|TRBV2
CASRSLIELAEFF
TGTGCCAGCCGTTCTCTCATTGAACTAGCGGAGTTCTTC
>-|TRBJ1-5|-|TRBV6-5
CASSPQGRNQPQHF
TGTGCCAGCAGCCCCCAGGGGCGGAATCAGCCCCAGCATTTT
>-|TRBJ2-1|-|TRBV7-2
CASSLMGHEQFF
TGTGCCAGCAGCTTAATGGGACATGAGCAGTTCTTC
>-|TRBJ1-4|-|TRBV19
CASSNGRLEKLFF
TGTGCCAGTAGTAACGGACGTTTGGAAAAACTGTTTTTT
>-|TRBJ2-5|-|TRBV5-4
CASSLDGVRGRAQYF
TGTGCCAGCAGCTTGGATGGGGTCAGGGGACGGGCCCAGTACTTC
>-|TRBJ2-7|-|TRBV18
CASSPREGESGHEQYF
TGTGCCAGCTCACCCAGGGAGGGGGAAAGCGGCCACGAGCAGTACTTC
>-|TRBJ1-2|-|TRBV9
CASSPNVGDYGYTF
TGTGCCAGCAGCCCCAACGTGGGTGACTATGGCTACACCTTC
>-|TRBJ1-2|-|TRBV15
CATSRDRGSSYGYTF
TGTGCCACCAGCAGAGATCGGGGCAGCAGCTATGGCTACACCTTC
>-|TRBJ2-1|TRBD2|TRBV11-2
CASSWTSGGAANEQFF
TGTGCCAGCTCCTGGACTAGCGGGGGGGCGGCGAATGAGCAGTTCTTC
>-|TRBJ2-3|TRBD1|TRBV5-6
CASSWGTGHRTDTQYF
TGTGCCAGCAGCTGGGGGACAGGTCACCGCACAGATACGCAGTATTTT
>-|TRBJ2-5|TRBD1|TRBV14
CASSPLGTGNQETQYF
TGTGCCAGCAGCCCGTTAGGGACAGGGAACCAAGAGACCCAGTACTTC
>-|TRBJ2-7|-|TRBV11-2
CASSVTQGPEQYF
TGTGCCAGCAGCGTGACGCAGGGTCCCGAGCAGTACTTC
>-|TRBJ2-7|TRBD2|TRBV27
CASRGAYEQYF
TGTGCCAGCCGGGGGGCCTACGAGCAGTACTTC
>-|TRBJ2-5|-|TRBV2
CARNLQETQYF
TGTGCCAGAAATCTACAAGAGACCCAGTACTTC
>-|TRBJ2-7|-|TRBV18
CASSSRGNRAEYEQYF
TGTGCCAGCTCATCTAGGGGCAACAGGGCGGAATACGAGCAGTACTTC
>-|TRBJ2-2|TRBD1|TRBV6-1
CASRGQVNTGELFF
TGTGCCAGCAGGGGACAGGTTAACACCGGGGAGCTGTTTTTT
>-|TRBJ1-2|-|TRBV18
CASSPDRDNYGYTF
TGTGCCAGCTCACCGGACAGAGATAACTATGGCTACACCTTC
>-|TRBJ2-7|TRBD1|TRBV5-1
CASSFLPGQEYEQYF
TGCGCCAGCAGCTTCCTACCGGGACAGGAGTACGAGCAGTACTTC
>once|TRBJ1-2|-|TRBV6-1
CASKTGPLYGYTF
TGTGCCAGCAAAACGGGCCCCCTCTATGGCTACACCTTC
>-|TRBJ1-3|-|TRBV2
CASRGIGNTIYF
TGTGCCAGCAGGGGGATCGGAAACACCATATATTTT
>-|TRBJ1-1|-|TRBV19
CASSTGTRGWTEAFF
TGTGCCAGTAGTACTGGTACGAGGGGATGGACTGAAGCTTTCTTT
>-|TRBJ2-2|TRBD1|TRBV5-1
CASSLMTGVSTGELFF
TGCGCCAGCAGCTTAATGACAGGGGTTAGCACCGGGGAGCTGTTTTTT
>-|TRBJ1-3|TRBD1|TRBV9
CASSSTAGGRNTIYF
TGTGCCAGCAGCTCCACGGCAGGGGGACGGAACACCATATATTTT
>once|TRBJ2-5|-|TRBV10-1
CASSEFGSVTQYF
TGCGCCAGCAGTGAGTTTGGGTCGGTGACCCAGTACTTC
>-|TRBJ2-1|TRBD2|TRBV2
CASSAASGGLRNEQFF
TGTGCCAGCAGTGCGGCTAGCGGGGGACTTAGGAATGAGCAGTTCTTC
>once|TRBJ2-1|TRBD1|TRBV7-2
CASSPDRVNEQFF
TGTGCCAGCAGCCCGGACAGGGTCAATGAGCAGTTCTTC
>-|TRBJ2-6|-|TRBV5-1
CASIEGVSGANVLTF
TGCGCCAGCATCGAGGGAGTTTCTGGGGCCAACGTCCTGACTTTC
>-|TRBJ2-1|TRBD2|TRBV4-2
CASSPLSGGKGNEQFF
TGTGCCAGCAGCCCCCTTAGCGGGGGGAAAGGCAATGAGCAGTTCTTC
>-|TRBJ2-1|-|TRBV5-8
CASSLGGFYNEQFF
TGTGCCAGCAGCTTGGGCGGCTTTTACAATGAGCAGTTCTTC
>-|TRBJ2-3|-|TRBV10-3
CAISPAGGDTQYF
TGTGCCATCAGCCCCGCGGGCGGGGATACGCAGTATTTT
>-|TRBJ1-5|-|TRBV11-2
CASSPTTGNQPQHF
TGTGCCAGCAGCCCGACGACAGGCAATCAGCCCCAGCATTTT